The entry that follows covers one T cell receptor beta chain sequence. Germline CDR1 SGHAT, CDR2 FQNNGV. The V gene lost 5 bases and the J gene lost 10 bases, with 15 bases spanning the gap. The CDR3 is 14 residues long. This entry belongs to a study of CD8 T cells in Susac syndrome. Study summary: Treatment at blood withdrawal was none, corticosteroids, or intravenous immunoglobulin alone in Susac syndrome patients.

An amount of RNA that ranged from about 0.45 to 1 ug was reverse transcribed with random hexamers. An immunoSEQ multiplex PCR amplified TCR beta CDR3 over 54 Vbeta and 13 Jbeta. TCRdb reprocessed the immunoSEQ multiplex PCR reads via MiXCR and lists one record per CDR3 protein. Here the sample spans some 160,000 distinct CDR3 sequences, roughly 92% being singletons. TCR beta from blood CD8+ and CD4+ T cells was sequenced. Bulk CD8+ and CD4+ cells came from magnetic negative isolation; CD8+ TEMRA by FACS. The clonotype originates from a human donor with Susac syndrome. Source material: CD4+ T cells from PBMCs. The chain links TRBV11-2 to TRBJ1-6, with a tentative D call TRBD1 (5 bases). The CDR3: CASSQRGFGSPLHF. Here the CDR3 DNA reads TGTGCCAGCAGCCAGCGGGGGTTCGGCTCACCCCTCCACTTT.